The 8 T cell receptor beta chains reported below all come from one sample, sequenced in a study of T cells after yellow fever vaccination. TCRdb analysed the 5' RACE reads with MiXCR anew, one entry per CDR3 protein. The sample has more than 450,000 distinct CDR3 sequences; 21% are singletons. The specimen comprised PBMCs, sampled more than 20 days after the first yellow fever vaccination. Receptor source: a man aged 18 to 29 who received the YFV17D yellow fever vaccine.

The J gene is TRBJ1-1, the V gene TRBV4-1; D uncertain. CDR3 size: 14 residues. Deletions cut 4 bases from V and 1 base from J, with 10 bases between. Germline V gene lookup returns CDR1 MGHRA and CDR2 YSYEKL. The DNA for the CDR3 is TGCGCCAGCAGCCCCCCGTATGCGAACACTGAAGCTTTCTTT. The encoded protein is CASSPPYANTEAFF.

V and J are TRBV29-1 and TRBJ2-7; D ambiguous. Germline-derived CDR1 and CDR2 are SQVTM and ANQGSEA. This CDR3 is 13 amino acids long. Trimming removed 4 bases from V and 6 bases from J, with 16 bases in between. The chain's CDR3 is CSVVPSGLGEQYF. The DNA of the CDR3 is TGCAGCGTTGTACCCTCAGGTTTGGGCGAGCAGTACTTC.

This clonotype was observed a few times. This sequence joins TRBV9 and TRBJ1-2; D possibly corresponds to TRBD1 (6 bases). Germline CDR1 is SGDLS and CDR2 is YYNGEE. The CDR3 totals 13 residues. The germline V and J ends were trimmed by 2 bases and 4 bases, with 9 bases remaining between them. Here the CDR3 reads CASSVTRGYGYTF. In DNA form, the CDR3 reads TGTGCCAGCAGCGTCACCAGGGGCTATGGCTACACCTTC.

The CDR3 DNA is TGTGCCAGCTCACTAATGGACAGGGACTATGGCTACACCTTC. Encoded protein: CASSLMDRDYGYTF. The chain couples TRBV18 to TRBJ1-2; 8 bases map to TRBD1. The length of the CDR3 is 14 residues. Trimming took 4 bases from V and 3 from J; bases not matched to a gene: 4. From germline, CDR1 is KGHSH and CDR2 LQKENI.

V is TRBV2 and J is TRBJ2-5, with 14 bases aligning to TRBD2. Germline CDR1 SNHLY, CDR2 FYNNEI. The trim removed 11 bases at V and 1 base at J, leaving 9 bases unmatched. The CDR3 extends over 16 amino acids. The DNA of the CDR3 is TGTGCCGGCTCCGGGACTAGCGGGGGCCGCCAAGAGACCCAGTACTTC. It specifies CAGSGTSGGRQETQYF.

This clonotype was picked up a small number of times. In DNA, the CDR3 is TGCGCCAGCAGCTTGTGGGACAATAATGAGCAGTTCTTC. Encoded protein: CASSLWDNNEQFF. The genes are TRBV5-1 and TRBJ2-1, with D tentatively TRBD1 (6 bases). The germline V and J ends were trimmed by 1 base and 7 bases, with 9 bases remaining between them. Germline CDR1 and CDR2: SGHRS and YFSETQ. This CDR3 is 13 amino acids long.

The rearrangement joins TRBV7-2 to TRBJ1-2; D uncertain. CDR3 size: 15 residues. V was pared by 0 bases and J by 7 bases, with 15 bases between. Germline CDR1 and CDR2: SGHTA and FQGNSA. Written as DNA, the CDR3 is TGTGCCAGCAGCTTAGCCCAGTCGCCCCAAGGTGGCTACACCTTC. Translated: CASSLAQSPQGGYTF.

This clonotype was observed a few times. V gene TRBV20-1 combines with J gene TRBJ1-1; 11 bases align to TRBD1. V lost 5 bases, J lost 5 bases, and 10 bases stayed unmatched. The CDR3 totals 15 residues. Germline CDR1 and CDR2: DFQATT and SNEGSKA (reference sequence). CDR3 sequence (DNA): TGCAGTGCTCCACCAGGACAGGGGGCGAGAACTGAAGCTTTCTTT. It encodes CSAPPGQGARTEAFF.